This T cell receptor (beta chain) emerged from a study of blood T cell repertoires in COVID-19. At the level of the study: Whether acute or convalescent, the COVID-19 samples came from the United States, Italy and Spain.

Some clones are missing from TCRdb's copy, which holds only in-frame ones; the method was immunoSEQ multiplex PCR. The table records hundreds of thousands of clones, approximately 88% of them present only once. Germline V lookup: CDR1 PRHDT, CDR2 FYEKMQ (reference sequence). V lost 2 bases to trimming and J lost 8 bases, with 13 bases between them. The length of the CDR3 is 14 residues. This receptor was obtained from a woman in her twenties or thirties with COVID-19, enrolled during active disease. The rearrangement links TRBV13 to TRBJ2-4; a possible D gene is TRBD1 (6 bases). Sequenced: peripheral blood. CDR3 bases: TGTGCCAGCAGCTTATATAGGCAGGGGCACATTCAGTACTTC. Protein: CASSLYRQGHIQYF.